One sample yielded the 28 T cell receptor beta chains listed below, sequenced in a study of beta chain features in type 1 diabetes. Study-wide points: Type 1 diabetes patients had moderately but significantly shorter TCRB CDR3s in all four CD4+ subsets.

Every bit of the isolated RNA underwent reverse transcription, so sequencing read expressed TCRB transcripts. Using immunoSEQ multiplex PCR, the repertoire was profiled, and TCRdb retains in-frame clones only, with some absent. The sample includes 250,000 to 300,000 clones, roughly a quarter of them seen just once. These receptors have no known antigen. The specimen sequenced was naive CD4+ T cells from blood. The receptor set was obtained from a woman between 25 and 40 years old with type 1 diabetes.

The rearrangement links TRBV11-3 to TRBJ1-1, with D maybe TRBD1 (5 bases). CDR1 SGHNT and CDR2 YENEEA come from the germline V gene. The CDR3 consists of 15 residues. With 1 base removed from V and 0 bases from J, the gap between germline ends came to 9 bases. CDR3 DNA sequence: TGTGCCAGCAGCTTAGCGCAGGGCTTGAACACTGAAGCTTTCTTT. Amino acids: CASSLAQGLNTEAFF. Combining the CDR3 with reference TRBV11-3 and TRBJ1-1 gives the whole variable domain EAGVVQSPRYKIIEKKQPVAFWCNPISGHNTLYWYLQNLGQGPELLIRYENEEAVDDSQLPKDRFSAERLKGVDSTLKIQPAELGDSAVYLCASSLAQGLNTEAFFGQGTRLTVV.

This clone was counted between two and nine times. The gene calls are TRBV13 and TRBJ2-4, with 11 bases lining up with TRBD2. The CDR3 runs to 16 residues. The V and J ends lost 1 base and 12 bases, in that order; junction bases with no gene match: 11. CDR1 is PRHDT and CDR2 is FYEKMQ in the germline V gene (reference sequence). In nucleotides, the CDR3 is TGTGCCAGCAGCTTAGTGGGGGAGACTAGCGGGACAACTCAGTACTTC. This encodes CASSLVGETSGTTQYF.

The chain carries TRBV4-1 and TRBJ1-5, with D unresolved. Germline V lookup: CDR1 MGHRA, CDR2 YSYEKL. Trimming shortened V by 0 bases and J by 4 bases, and 7 bases separated the two germline ends. This CDR3 has 14 residues. This CDR3 is CASSQDGRNQPQHF. The CDR3 DNA follows: TGCGCCAGCAGCCAAGATGGGAGAAATCAGCCCCAGCATTTT.

V gene TRBV5-1 combines with J gene TRBJ2-7; D call uncertain. The CDR3 is 13 amino acids. The ends were cut back, 0 bases at V and 6 bases at J, with 10 bases in the middle. In germline, CDR1 is SGHRS, CDR2 YFSETQ. CDR3 nucleotide sequence: TGCGCCAGCAGCTTGGCTTCGGTTCTCGAGCAGTACTTC. Translating it yields CASSLASVLEQYF.

This chain's CDR3 is CSSEGGIRGHVTEAFF. DNA of the CDR3: TGCAGCTCCGAGGGCGGCATTCGAGGGCACGTCACTGAAGCTTTCTTT. The chain carries TRBV29-1 and TRBJ1-1, with no clear D. This CDR3 region has 16 residues. V was clipped by 8 bases and J by 4 bases, with 26 bases between them. Germline values: CDR1 SQVTM, CDR2 ANQGSEA.

The chain links TRBV5-4 to TRBJ2-1; tentative D call: TRBD1 (6 bases). This CDR3 is 15 amino acids long. V was pared by 3 bases and J by 8 bases, with 18 bases between. Germline CDR1 reads SGHNT; CDR2 reads YYREEE (reference sequence). CDR3 in DNA: TGTGCCAGCAGCTCGACAGGAAATAACGGGTATGAGCAGTTCTTC. It encodes CASSSTGNNGYEQFF.

CDR3 in amino acids: CASRPRQGFVLTF. In nucleotides, the CDR3 is TGTGCCAGCAGGCCCCGACAGGGTTTTGTCCTGACTTTC. The chain has TRBV6-6 and TRBJ2-6; 7 positions match TRBD1. CDR1 is MNHNY, CDR2 SVGAGI, per germline (reference sequence). CDR3 length: 13 residues. V dropped 6 bases and J dropped 13; count of bases not matched to a gene: 9.

This chain joins TRBV2 and TRBJ2-6; 10 bases are shared with TRBD1. There are 16 residues in the CDR3. After removal of 11 bases from V and 0 bases from J, the junction contained 7 bases not matched to a gene. Per the germline V gene, CDR1 is SNHLY and CDR2 is FYNNEI. The CDR3 spells CACTGQGYSGANVLTF. The DNA of the CDR3 is TGTGCCTGCACGGGACAGGGGTACTCTGGGGCCAACGTCCTGACTTTC.

This chain uses TRBV30 with TRBJ2-4; weak D call: TRBD2 (5 bases). CDR3 length: 14 amino acids. The germline CDR1 and CDR2 sequences are GTSNPN and SVGIG (reference sequence). The V end lost 2 bases, the J end lost 7 bases, and 15 bases lay between the germline ends. The CDR3 region has the DNA TGTGCCTGGAGTCAAGGAGGAACCGGGAACATTCAGTACTTC. The encoded protein is CAWSQGGTGNIQYF.

Notes on this clone: This sample includes further DNA sequences coding for the same CDR3. This chain joins TRBV2 and TRBJ2-1; the D gene is possibly TRBD2 (5 bases). CDR1 and CDR2 (germline): SNHLY, FYNNEI. Trimming took 5 bases from V and 0 from J, leaving 5 bases between them. CDR3 length equals 13 residues. The CDR3 here is CASSRDSYNEQFF. The CDR3 bases are TGTGCCAGCAGTCGGGACTCCTACAATGAGCAGTTCTTC.

The V and J genes are TRBV23-1 and TRBJ1-1; 7 nucleotides align to TRBD1. TRBV23-1 is classed as an ORF, of uncertain function. The CDR3 loop spans 15 amino acids. J gave up 5 bases and V 2 bases, and 8 bases lay outside the gene matches. CDR3 residues: CASSQKTGRITEAFF. The CDR3 bases are TGCGCCAGCAGTCAAAAGACAGGGAGAATAACTGAAGCTTTCTTT.

This clone was picked up a small number of times. The chain links TRBV29-1 to TRBJ2-3, with 15 bases matching TRBD2. V was pared by 6 bases and J by 5 bases, with 12 bases of the junction left unmatched. The length of the CDR3 is 17 residues. Germline V gene data show CDR1 as SQVTM and CDR2 as ANQGSEA. The CDR3 sequence: CSVALFGTSGRKDTQYF. The CDR3 DNA follows: TGCAGCGTCGCTCTTTTCGGGACTAGCGGGAGGAAAGATACGCAGTATTTT.

This clone came up a few times. J is TRBJ2-7 and V is TRBV7-9; TRBD2 is a possible D gene (5 bases). Germline-derived CDR1 and CDR2 are SEHNR and FQNEAQ (reference sequence). The CDR3 covers 14 residues. V lost 3 bases, J lost 4 bases, and 13 bases lay in between. Written as DNA, the CDR3 is TGTGCCAGCAGCTTCGCGGGTCCAGGATACGAGCAGTACTTC. It encodes CASSFAGPGYEQYF.

The V gene is TRBV30, the J gene TRBJ1-5; 8 nucleotides align to TRBD1. Germline V CDR1 and CDR2: GTSNPN, SVGIG (reference sequence). CDR3 length equals 13 residues. Losses at the gene ends were 5 bases for V and 5 bases for J; bases not matched to a gene: 5. This chain's CDR3 is CAWDRTGHQPQHF. DNA of the CDR3: TGTGCCTGGGACAGGACAGGGCATCAGCCCCAGCATTTT.

This clone was seen more than once but under ten times. This rearrangement joins TRBV9 to TRBJ2-1; D gene unclear. Germline V CDR1 and CDR2: SGDLS, YYNGEE. The CDR3 extends over 12 amino acids. Trimming left V 4 bases short and J 7 bases short, with 9 bases between. The CDR3 sequence: CASSLLKNEQFF. The CDR3 region has the DNA TGTGCCAGCAGCTTACTAAAGAATGAGCAGTTCTTC.

The chain is built from TRBV9 and TRBJ1-2, with TRBD1 matching over 7 bases. The CDR3 has 14 amino acids. Germline V lookup: CDR1 SGDLS, CDR2 YYNGEE. J lost 2 bases, V lost 4 bases, and 5 bases had no gene match. Here the CDR3 DNA reads TGTGCCAGCAGCTGGGACAGTTTAAACTATGGCTACACCTTC. Amino acids: CASSWDSLNYGYTF.

As regards this clone: Germline is not matched at one junction end, which may reflect a read error. V usage is TRBV7-7 and J usage is TRBJ2-5, with D hard to call. The CDR3 loop spans 13 amino acids. The germline gives CDR1 SSHAT, CDR2 FNYEAQ (reference sequence). CDR3 DNA sequence: TGTGCTAGCAGCCTCGATAGTCAAGAGACCCAGTACTTC. It specifies CASSLDSQETQYF.

V and J are TRBV5-1 and TRBJ2-3; D perhaps matches TRBD2 (5 bases). Germline V gene lookup returns CDR1 SGHRS and CDR2 YFSETQ. Trimming cost V 5 bases and J 0 bases, with 7 bases left between them. The CDR3 totals 13 residues. In DNA, the CDR3 is TGCGCCAGCAGGGAGGCTAGCACAGATACGCAGTATTTT. Translating it yields CASREASTDTQYF.

This clone was picked up a small number of times. The chain employs TRBV5-1 and TRBJ1-4; D perhaps matches TRBD1 (5 bases). V lost 3 bases, J lost 4 bases, and 10 bases lay in between. This CDR3 spans 14 amino acids. The V gene's germline CDR1 is SGHRS and CDR2 YFSETQ. CDR3 residues: CASSWTSDNEKLFF. CDR3 nucleotides: TGCGCCAGCAGCTGGACAAGCGATAATGAAAAACTGTTTTTT.

The rearrangement links TRBV5-1 to TRBJ2-7, with TRBD2 as a possible D gene (5 bases). The CDR3 runs to 15 residues. CDR1 SGHRS and CDR2 YFSETQ come from the germline V gene. V gave up 0 bases and J gave up 0 bases, with 10 bases separating them. The CDR3 sequence is CASSLGPEGSYEQYF. The CDR3 nucleotides read TGCGCCAGCAGCTTGGGCCCCGAGGGCTCCTACGAGCAGTACTTC.

This clone was detected a few times. The chain carries TRBV7-9 and TRBJ1-5; the match to TRBD1 covers 7 bases. J lost 9 bases, V lost 5 bases, and 10 bases had no gene match. The CDR3 spans 14 residues. Germline V CDR1 and CDR2: SEHNR, FQNEAQ (reference sequence). Written as DNA, the CDR3 is TGTGCCAGCAGCCCGGGACAGTCCCCCCGGCCCCAGCATTTT. Encoded protein: CASSPGQSPRPQHF.

The table lists this clone with a few counts. This rearrangement joins TRBV30 to TRBJ2-5, with 10 positions matching TRBD2. CDR3 length: 16 residues. Germline V gene sequence: CDR1 GTSNPN, CDR2 SVGIG (reference sequence). Trimming at V came to 6 bases and at J to 4 bases, leaving 14 bases not matched to a gene. For the CDR3, the DNA is TGTGCCTGCACGGCTAGCGGGAGTCCCCCAGCAGAGACCCAGTACTTC. It translates to CACTASGSPPAETQYF.

V is TRBV7-9 and J is TRBJ2-2; 10 positions agree with TRBD1. The germline V gene encodes CDR1 SEHNR and CDR2 FQNEAQ (reference sequence). V lost 4 bases to trimming and J lost 8 bases; unmatched junction nucleotides: 7. The CDR3 has 15 amino acids. The CDR3: CASSSGTGASGELFF. CDR3 nucleotide sequence: TGTGCCAGCAGCTCGGGGACAGGGGCGTCAGGGGAGCTGTTTTTT.

This clone was detected only a few times. The DNA of the CDR3 is TGCGCCAGCAGCCAAGTCGGACAGGGACACGAGCAGTACTTC. It yields the protein CASSQVGQGHEQYF. This rearrangement joins TRBV4-1 to TRBJ2-7; 8 bases align to TRBD1. CDR1 and CDR2 (germline): MGHRA, YSYEKL. The V and J ends lost 1 base and 5 bases, in that order; junction bases with no gene match: 4. The CDR3 is made up of 14 amino acids.

This sequence joins TRBV7-9 and TRBJ2-2, with no clear D. The CDR3 totals 13 residues. Trimming removed 1 base from V and 7 bases from J, with 7 bases in between. CDR1 SEHNR and CDR2 FQNEAQ come from the germline V gene (reference sequence). The CDR3, as DNA: TGTGCCAGCAGCTTAGGTGCACTCGGGGAGCTGTTTTTT. This codes for CASSLGALGELFF.

CDR3 amino acids: CASLGHPEGISYNEQFF. CDR3 nucleotide sequence: TGTGCCAGTCTTGGCCACCCGGAGGGAATTTCCTACAATGAGCAGTTCTTC. This chain joins TRBV28 and TRBJ2-1, with a weak D call TRBD2 (6 bases). V lost 9 bases and J lost 1, with 22 bases in between. Germline V lookup: CDR1 MDHEN, CDR2 SYDVKM. CDR3 size: 17 residues.

The chain is built from TRBV29-1 and TRBJ2-3; 7 bases agree with TRBD1. Trimming took 6 bases from V and 3 from J; bases not matched to a gene: 9. The germline V gene has CDR1 SQVTM and CDR2 ANQGSEA. The CDR3 has 14 residues. This CDR3 is CSVLGQDGTDTQYF. The CDR3 DNA is TGCAGCGTCCTCGGACAGGATGGTACAGATACGCAGTATTTT.

This clone was found a few times. The V call is TRBV30, the J call TRBJ2-5; 8 nucleotides line up with TRBD2. With V trimmed by 0 bases and J by 2 bases, 11 bases remained unmatched. The germline V gene encodes CDR1 GTSNPN and CDR2 SVGIG (reference sequence). CDR3 size: 17 residues. This CDR3 is CAWSVVAGGYRQETQYF. The DNA for the CDR3 is TGTGCCTGGAGTGTCGTCGCGGGAGGCTACCGGCAAGAGACCCAGTACTTC. Full variable domain (missing parts from reference TRBV30 and TRBJ2-5): SQTIHQWPATLVQPVGSPLSLECTVEGTSNPNLYWYRQAAGRGLQLLFYSVGIGQISSEVPQNLSASRPQDRQFILSSKKLLLSDSGFYLCAWSVVAGGYRQETQYFGPGTRLLVL.